A single sample gave rise to the 30 T cell receptor beta chains below, sequenced in a study of cytomegalovirus exposure and HLA in healthy donors. Libraries were prepared by immunoSEQ multiplex PCR; TCRdb keeps only in-frame clonotypes and omits some of them. Of roughly 60,000 clones in the sample, under 95% were seen once. The sample taken for sequencing was PBMCs. The receptors here all came from a woman in her late teens or twenties in good health and CMV-seronegative.

This chain uses TRBV5-1 with TRBJ2-3, with D unresolved. The V end was cut by 4 bases, the J end by 4 bases, with 10 bases between. Germline CDR1 and CDR2: SGHRS and YFSETQ. This CDR3 contains 13 residues. The CDR3 sequence is CASSPNEADTQYF. The CDR3 DNA follows: TGCGCCAGCAGCCCCAACGAGGCAGATACGCAGTATTTT.

The V and J genes are TRBV7-9 and TRBJ2-1; the match to TRBD2 covers 7 bases. The CDR3 contains 16 residues. Germline V lookup: CDR1 SEHNR, CDR2 FQNEAQ (reference sequence). J was trimmed by 4 bases and V by 4 bases; bases with no gene match: 10. CDR3 sequence (DNA): TGTGCCAGCAGCTCAATGGGGCGGGGGAGGTACAATGAGCAGTTCTTC. Translation gives CASSSMGRGRYNEQFF.

This chain joins TRBV5-1 and TRBJ2-3; 7 bases agree with TRBD2. Trimming removed 3 bases from V and 5 bases from J; junction bases left unmatched: 12. The length of the CDR3 is 16 residues. Germline V gene sequence: CDR1 SGHRS, CDR2 YFSETQ. The DNA of the CDR3 is TGCGCCAGCAGCTGGAGGCAGCGGGGCCTTGGAGATACGCAGTATTTT. Protein product: CASSWRQRGLGDTQYF. The full variable domain, rest sourced from reference TRBV5-1 and TRBJ2-3, is KAGVTQTPRYLIKTRGQQVTLSCSPISGHRSVSWYQQTPGQGLQFLFEYFSETQRNKGNFPGRFSGRQFSNSRSEMNVSTLELGDSALYLCASSWRQRGLGDTQYFGPGTRLTVL.

This chain links TRBV5-6 with TRBJ2-7; TRBD1 aligns across 8 bases. The germline CDR1 and CDR2 sequences are SGHDT and YYEEEE. V trimming: 0 bases; J trimming: 7 bases; junction bases outside the gene matches: 12. The CDR3 extends over 16 amino acids. CDR3 sequence: CASSLESGRGLGEQYF. The CDR3 nucleotides are TGTGCCAGCAGCTTGGAATCTGGCAGGGGGCTTGGGGAGCAGTACTTC.

The V call is TRBV4-3, the J call TRBJ1-1; D may be TRBD1 (6 bases). CDR3 length: 14 amino acids. The germline V gene encodes CDR1 LGHNA and CDR2 YSLEER. V lost 0 bases and J 3 bases, leaving 8 bases between the germline ends. The CDR3 region is CASSQEGAYTEAFF. DNA of the CDR3: TGCGCCAGCAGCCAAGAGGGGGCGTACACTGAAGCTTTCTTT.

The gene calls are TRBV28 and TRBJ1-1; maybe TRBD1 (6 bases). The CDR3 totals 17 residues. V was pared by 3 bases and J by 4 bases, with 21 bases between. CDR1 is MDHEN, CDR2 SYDVKM, per germline. The CDR3 is CASSLNFPTGRVTEAFF. The CDR3 coding sequence is TGTGCCAGCAGTTTGAACTTCCCCACAGGGCGGGTCACTGAAGCTTTCTTT.

The chain has TRBV7-9 and TRBJ1-5, with D perhaps matching TRBD1 (6 bases). Germline V gives CDR1 SEHNR, CDR2 FQNEAQ (reference sequence). V lost 4 bases to trimming and J lost 4 bases, with 17 bases between them. This CDR3 region has 16 residues. The CDR3 nucleotides are TGTGCCAGCAGCTCCAGCGGGAAACAGGGAAATCAGCCCCAGCATTTT. Translating gives CASSSSGKQGNQPQHF.

The chain recombines TRBV7-9 with TRBJ1-1; D gene ambiguous. The CDR3 is made up of 14 amino acids. CDR1 SEHNR and CDR2 FQNEAQ come from the germline V gene (reference sequence). V shed 2 bases and J shed 3 bases, with 10 bases lying between them. The CDR3 nucleotides read TGTGCCAGCAGCTTACTCGGGAGGGACACTGAAGCTTTCTTT. Residues: CASSLLGRDTEAFF.

The rearrangement links TRBV28 to TRBJ2-2, with a tentative D call TRBD2 (5 bases). Deletions cut 3 bases from V and 7 bases from J, with 12 bases between. Germline V CDR1 and CDR2: MDHEN, SYDVKM. CDR3 length equals 14 residues. CDR3 protein: CASSFVGEGGELFF. The CDR3 DNA sequence: TGTGCCAGCAGTTTTGTGGGAGAAGGCGGGGAGCTGTTTTTT.

The chain links TRBV5-5 to TRBJ2-5; 7 bases agree with TRBD1. Germline values: CDR1 SGHKS, CDR2 YYEKEE (reference sequence). V shed 4 bases and J 4 bases; nucleotides not matched to a gene: 7. CDR3 size: 14 residues. The CDR3 region is CASSASNRGETQYF. For the CDR3, the DNA is TGTGCCAGCAGCGCGAGTAACAGGGGAGAGACCCAGTACTTC.

The CDR3 DNA follows: TGCGCCAGCAGACTAGCGGGAGGTTCGGAGACCCAGTACTTC. It translates to CASRLAGGSETQYF. V is TRBV5-1 and J is TRBJ2-5, with TRBD2 matching 12 bases. This CDR3 has 14 amino acids. Germline lookup yields CDR1 SGHRS and CDR2 YFSETQ. Germline trimming cut 5 bases from V and 5 bases from J; bases unmatched to any gene: 4.

This clone was seen a handful of times. The chain is built from TRBV10-2 and TRBJ2-7; 10 bases line up with TRBD1. The CDR3 runs to 15 residues. Germline CDR1 and CDR2: WSHSY and SAAADI. After removal of 6 bases from V and 4 bases from J, the junction contained 9 bases not matched to a gene. The CDR3 bases are TGCGCCAGCAGCTCCTTAGGGACAGGGGTGTACGAGCAGTACTTC. Translating it yields CASSSLGTGVYEQYF.

The V gene is TRBV4-2, the J gene TRBJ1-5, with 7 bases lining up with TRBD1. Germline trimming cut 1 base from V and 6 bases from J; bases unmatched to any gene: 6. This CDR3 has 15 residues. From germline, CDR1 is LGHNA and CDR2 YNFKEQ. For the CDR3, the DNA is TGTGCCAGCAGCCAAGCGAGGGCAGGGGGTCAGCCCCAGCATTTT. This gives the protein CASSQARAGGQPQHF.

This chain connects TRBV7-3 to TRBJ2-3; TRBD1 might be the D (5 bases). V lost 5 bases and J lost 5, with 11 bases in between. CDR1 is SGHTA, CDR2 FQGTGA, per germline. CDR3 size: 13 residues. The CDR3 loop is CASSRIGQDTQYF. The CDR3 nucleotides are TGTGCCAGCAGCAGAATCGGACAAGATACGCAGTATTTT.

V and J are TRBV4-1 and TRBJ2-1; TRBD2 matches at 8 bases. The J segment lost 8 bases and the V segment lost 4 bases, leaving 22 bases of the junction unmatched. Germline-derived CDR1 and CDR2 are MGHRA and YSYEKL. The CDR3 runs to 19 residues. In DNA, the CDR3 is TGCGCCAGCAGCCGTCAACAGGGAAGGCTAGCGGGCGAGGTGGATGAGCAGTTCTTC. Its protein is CASSRQQGRLAGEVDEQFF.

V usage is TRBV14 and J usage is TRBJ1-2, with 12 bases lining up with TRBD1. With V trimmed by 5 bases and J by 1 base, 8 bases remained unmatched. Germline CDR1 is SGHDN and CDR2 is FVKESK. This CDR3 has 17 residues. Here the CDR3 DNA reads TGTGCCAGCAGCTTGACGGGACAGGGGGCTCTTAACTATGGCTACACCTTC. This translates into CASSLTGQGALNYGYTF. The variable domain in full, completed from reference TRBV14 and TRBJ1-2, reads EAGVTQFPSHSVIEKGQTVTLRCDPISGHDNLYWYRRVMGKEIKFLLHFVKESKQDESGMPNNRFLAERTGGTYSTLKVQPAELEDSGVYFCASSLTGQGALNYGYTFGSGTRLTVV.

The V and J genes are TRBV11-1 and TRBJ2-7, with D unclear. This CDR3 is 13 amino acids long. Germline V gene lookup returns CDR1 SGHAT and CDR2 FQDESV (reference sequence). V lost 6 bases and J 0 bases, leaving 9 bases between the germline ends. In DNA form, the CDR3 reads TGTGCCAGCAGTGCGCCTAACTCCTACGAGCAGTACTTC. Its translation: CASSAPNSYEQYF.

V gene TRBV7-9 combines with J gene TRBJ1-2; 9 positions agree with TRBD1. The J segment lost 4 bases and the V segment lost 5 bases, leaving 20 bases of the junction unmatched. This CDR3 spans 19 amino acids. CDR1 and CDR2 from the germline V gene are SEHNR and FQNEAQ (reference sequence). The CDR3 loop reads CASSPGRDREFLGSYGYTF. The CDR3 DNA reads as TGTGCCAGCAGCCCTGGACGGGACAGGGAATTCCTCGGTAGCTATGGCTACACCTTC.

The chain combines TRBV11-1 with TRBJ1-6; D may be TRBD1 (5 bases). V lost 5 bases and J lost 14, with 22 bases in between. This CDR3 is 15 amino acids long. Germline V gives CDR1 SGHAT, CDR2 FQDESV (reference sequence). DNA of the CDR3: TGTGCCAGCAGCCCAGGGAGGGGCCGGCCGGGATCCCTCCACTTT. Amino acids: CASSPGRGRPGSLHF.

The chain uses TRBV6-1 and TRBJ2-7; perhaps TRBD1 as D (6 bases). V was cut by 9 bases and J by 0 bases, with 15 bases left in between. The CDR3 runs to 14 residues. From germline, CDR1 is MNHNS and CDR2 SASEGT. CDR3 sequence (DNA): TGTGCCAGTAAGACAGGCCGGCTCTCCTACGAGCAGTACTTC. Encoded protein: CASKTGRLSYEQYF.

The chain couples TRBV18 to TRBJ2-1, with 9 bases that match TRBD1. This CDR3 contains 16 residues. The ends lost 2 bases at V and 8 bases at J; junction bases unmatched: 10. In germline, CDR1 is KGHSH, CDR2 LQKENI. The CDR3 protein is CASSPWGGQGMDEQFF. In DNA, the CDR3 is TGTGCCAGCTCACCATGGGGGGGACAGGGTATGGATGAGCAGTTCTTC.

V is TRBV11-2 and J is TRBJ2-3; D unclear. The CDR3 runs 14 residues. The germline CDR1 and CDR2 sequences are SGHAT and FQNNGV. With 2 bases removed from V and 4 bases from J, the gap between germline ends came to 10 bases. The CDR3 nucleotides read TGTGCCAGCAGCTTAACATCTCCTCCAGATACGCAGTATTTT. Amino acids: CASSLTSPPDTQYF.

V usage is TRBV19 and J usage is TRBJ1-4, with 9 bases aligning to TRBD1. CDR1 and CDR2 (germline): LNHDA, SQIVND (reference sequence). Germline trimming cut 3 bases from V and 8 bases from J; bases unmatched to any gene: 4. The CDR3 extends over 14 amino acids. The CDR3 nucleotides read TGTGCCAGTAGTATGGACAGGGGTCGGGAAAAACTGTTTTTT. This translates into CASSMDRGREKLFF. Full variable domain (outside the CDR3, taken from reference TRBV19 and TRBJ1-4): DGGITQSPKYLFRKEGQNVTLSCEQNLNHDAMYWYRQDPGQGLRLIYYSQIVNDFQKGDIAEGYSVSREKKESFPLTVTSAQKNPTAFYLCASSMDRGREKLFFGSGTQLSVL.

The chain joins TRBV28 to TRBJ2-7; 7 bases are shared with TRBD2. The CDR3 covers 13 residues. Germline V gene sequence: CDR1 MDHEN, CDR2 SYDVKM. CDR3 coding DNA: TGTGTCTCAGGGAGGGCCAGCTCCTACGAGCAGTACTTC. It is translated as CVSGRASSYEQYF.

This clone has just one count. This chain connects TRBV30 to TRBJ1-1; D is possibly TRBD1 (5 bases). The CDR3 runs to 15 residues. Germline V gene data show CDR1 as GTSNPN and CDR2 as SVGIG (reference sequence). V lost 0 bases to trimming and J lost 1 base, with 12 bases between them. The CDR3 nucleotides are TGTGCCTGGAGTGTGGGACTGACAAGGAACACTGAAGCTTTCTTT. This encodes CAWSVGLTRNTEAFF. The complete variable domain, with remaining parts taken from reference TRBV30 and TRBJ1-1, reads SQTIHQWPATLVQPVGSPLSLECTVEGTSNPNLYWYRQAAGRGLQLLFYSVGIGQISSEVPQNLSASRPQDRQFILSSKKLLLSDSGFYLCAWSVGLTRNTEAFFGQGTRLTVV.

The J gene is TRBJ1-1, the V gene TRBV2, with no clear D. Germline V gene data show CDR1 as SNHLY and CDR2 as FYNNEI. The CDR3 has 13 residues. V lost 6 bases and J lost 0, with 8 bases in between. Here the CDR3 reads CASSTDMNTEAFF. The CDR3 DNA reads TGTGCCAGCAGCACTGATATGAACACTGAAGCTTTCTTT.

V is TRBV27 and J is TRBJ2-7; no reliable D call. Germline V gives CDR1 MNHEY, CDR2 SMNVEV (reference sequence). V was shortened by 5 bases and J by 3 bases, with 20 bases between the two germline ends. This CDR3 has 16 amino acids. CDR3 nucleotides: TGTGCCAGCAGTCCCAGTGATGAGGCTGGGTTCTACGAGCAGTACTTC. The encoded protein is CASSPSDEAGFYEQYF.

This chain connects TRBV29-1 to TRBJ2-5; tentative D call: TRBD1 (5 bases). Trimming removed 5 bases from V and 2 bases from J, with 12 bases in between. This CDR3 contains 13 residues. Germline V gene data show CDR1 as SQVTM and CDR2 as ANQGSEA. The CDR3 reads CSVRQPLQETQYF. CDR3 nucleotide sequence: TGCAGCGTTCGACAGCCACTACAAGAGACCCAGTACTTC.

This chain connects TRBV29-1 to TRBJ1-2; TRBD1 is a possible D gene (6 bases). CDR1 and CDR2 from the germline V gene are SQVTM and ANQGSEA. The CDR3 spans 13 residues. The V and J ends lost 4 bases and 1 base respectively, with 10 bases between them. The CDR3 region has the DNA TGCAGCGTTGCAGGGGCCGTTAACTATGGCTACACCTTC. This sequence encodes CSVAGAVNYGYTF.

This clone was recorded only once. The chain joins TRBV6-6 to TRBJ1-6, with 9 bases identical to TRBD1. Germline V gene lookup returns CDR1 MNHNY and CDR2 SVGAGI (reference sequence). The CDR3 is 16 amino acids. V trimming: 2 bases; J trimming: 5 bases; junction bases outside the gene matches: 4. Here the CDR3 DNA reads TGTGCCAGCAGTTACAGTCGGACAGGGGATAATTCACCCCTCCACTTT. Its protein is CASSYSRTGDNSPLHF.